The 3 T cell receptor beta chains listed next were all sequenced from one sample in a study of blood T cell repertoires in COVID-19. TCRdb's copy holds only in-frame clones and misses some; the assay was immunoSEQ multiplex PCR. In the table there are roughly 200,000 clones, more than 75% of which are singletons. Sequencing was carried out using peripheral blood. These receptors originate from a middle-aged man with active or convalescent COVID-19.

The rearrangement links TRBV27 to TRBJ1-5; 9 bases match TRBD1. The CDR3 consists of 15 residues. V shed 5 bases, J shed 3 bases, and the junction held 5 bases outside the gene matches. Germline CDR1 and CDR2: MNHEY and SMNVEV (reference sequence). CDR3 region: CASSLTGGINQPQHF. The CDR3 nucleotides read TGTGCCAGCAGTCTGACAGGGGGAATCAATCAGCCCCAGCATTTT.

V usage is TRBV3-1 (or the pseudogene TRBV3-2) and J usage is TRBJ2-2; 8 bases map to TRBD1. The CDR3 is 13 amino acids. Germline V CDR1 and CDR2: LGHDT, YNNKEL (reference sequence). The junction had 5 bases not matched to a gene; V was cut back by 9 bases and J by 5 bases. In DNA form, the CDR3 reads TGTGCCAGTACAGGGGGAATAACCGGGGAGCTGTTTTTT. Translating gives CASTGGITGELFF.

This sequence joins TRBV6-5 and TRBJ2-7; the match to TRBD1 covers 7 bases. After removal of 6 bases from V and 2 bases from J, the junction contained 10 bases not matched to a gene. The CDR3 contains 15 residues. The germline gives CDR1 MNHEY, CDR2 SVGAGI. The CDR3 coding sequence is TGTGCCAGCAGCTACCGGGACAGAGAAACCTACGAGCAGTACTTC. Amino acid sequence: CASSYRDRETYEQYF.